The 32 T cell receptor beta chains given below trace back to one sample, sequenced in a study of persistence of HIV-infected CD4 T cells. Their target antigens are unknown. Cells were stimulated with overlapping HIV-1 Gag 15-mer peptides. CD40L/CD69 double-negative CD45RO-high memory CD4+ T cells were collected. Sequencing used immunoSEQ version 4 in survey mode. Data came from immunoSEQ multiplex PCR; TCRdb stores just in-frame clones and leaves some out. The data contain about 64,000 clones, about 69% of them singletons. Sequenced here: CD4+ T cells sorted from PBMCs after approximately 19-hour stimulation, sampled from a patient who received antiretroviral therapy. All receptors derive from an adult man with HIV who was CMV-seropositive.

The V and J genes are TRBV27 and TRBJ2-7; 11 nucleotides align to TRBD2. Trimming at V came to 3 bases and at J to 0 bases, leaving 19 bases not matched to a gene. This CDR3 comprises 21 residues. Germline CDR1 is MNHEY and CDR2 is SMNVEV (reference sequence). For the CDR3, the DNA is TGTGCCAGCAGTTTGGGTAATTTGGGACTAGCGGAACCCAGGAGCTCCTACGAGCAGTACTTC. Translation: CASSLGNLGLAEPRSSYEQYF.

The chain joins TRBV2 to TRBJ1-5; D remains unclear. CDR3 size: 14 residues. Germline V gives CDR1 SNHLY, CDR2 FYNNEI. The V and J ends lost 4 bases and 7 bases respectively, with 14 bases between them. CDR3 DNA sequence: TGTGCCAGCAGTGGGACCACAGAAGGGCAGCCCCAGCATTTT. Translated: CASSGTTEGQPQHF.

The rearrangement joins TRBV6-5 to TRBJ2-2; no clear D gene. V was trimmed by 2 bases and J by 6 bases, leaving 10 bases between them. The CDR3 has 14 amino acids. Germline V gene sequence: CDR1 MNHEY, CDR2 SVGAGI. The CDR3 spells CASSYPGFSGELFF. CDR3 DNA sequence: TGTGCCAGCAGTTACCCTGGTTTCTCCGGGGAGCTGTTTTTT.

The rearrangement uses TRBV12-3 or TRBV12-4 and TRBJ2-7; a weak D match, TRBD1 (5 bases). The CDR3 runs 13 residues. V shed 5 bases and J shed 0 bases, with 8 bases lying between them. The CDR3 DNA reads TGTGCCAGCAGTCCCGACAGCTCCTACGAGCAGTACTTC. Translating gives CASSPDSSYEQYF.

This sequence joins TRBV19 and TRBJ1-6, with 7 positions matching TRBD1. CDR1 LNHDA and CDR2 SQIVND come from the germline V gene (reference sequence). With 4 bases clipped from V and 7 bases from J, the junction kept 4 bases outside the gene matches. The CDR3 runs to 14 residues. Here the CDR3 DNA reads TGTGCCAGTAGTACGACAGGGAAAAATTCACCCCTCCACTTT. This sequence encodes CASSTTGKNSPLHF.

V and J are TRBV24-1 and TRBJ2-1; maybe TRBD1 (6 bases). CDR1 and CDR2 from the germline V gene are KGHDR and SFDVKD. Trimming left V 5 bases short and J 5 bases short, with 9 bases between. This CDR3 comprises 13 residues. The CDR3: CATSGGQNNEQFF. CDR3 in DNA: TGTGCCACCAGTGGTGGACAGAACAATGAGCAGTTCTTC.

The chain uses TRBV27 and TRBJ1-1, with TRBD1 as a possible D gene (5 bases). The CDR3 loop spans 15 amino acids. CDR1 and CDR2 from the germline V gene are MNHEY and SMNVEV (reference sequence). Trimming left V 3 bases short and J 5 bases short, with 16 bases between. The CDR3 sequence is CASSFGGGKATEAFF. The CDR3 DNA sequence: TGTGCCAGCAGTTTTGGGGGGGGTAAAGCGACTGAAGCTTTCTTT.

In this sample, this clone turned up a few times. The chain carries TRBV9 and TRBJ2-1; the match to TRBD1 covers 9 bases. Germline V gives CDR1 SGDLS, CDR2 YYNGEE. This CDR3 contains 16 residues. Trimming took 3 bases from V and 7 from J; bases not matched to a gene: 11. The CDR3 DNA reads as TGTGCCAGCAGCGGACTGACCGGGACAGGGTTAAATGAGCAGTTCTTC. Residues: CASSGLTGTGLNEQFF.

The chain is built from TRBV12-1 and TRBJ2-5; the table's TRBD2 call for D was not verified on the DNA. TRBV12-1 is given as a pseudogene. The CDR3 sequence is 11 residues long. CDR3 amino acids: CASSPLGAQYF. The CDR3 DNA sequence: TGTGCCAGCAGCCCCCTCGGGGCCCAGTACTTC.

The chain uses TRBV3-1 (or the pseudogene TRBV3-2) and TRBJ2-2; 10 nucleotides agree with TRBD1. Per the germline V gene, CDR1 is LGHDT and CDR2 is YNNKEL (reference sequence). With V trimmed by 4 bases and J by 6 bases, 5 bases remained unmatched. The CDR3 is 15 amino acids. The DNA of the CDR3 is TGTGCCAGCAGCCCTACGACAGGGGGCGCCGGGGAGCTGTTTTTT. This gives the protein CASSPTTGGAGELFF.

This clone has only a few counts. V is TRBV7-3 and J is TRBJ2-2, with D perhaps assigned TRBD1 or TRBD2 (5 bases each). The length of the CDR3 is 15 residues. Trimming cost V 7 bases and J 7 bases, with 19 bases left between them. Germline CDR1 SGHTA, CDR2 FQGTGA. In nucleotides, the CDR3 is TGTGCCAGCAACTTGTCCCCCGGGGCCAGCGGGGAGCTGTTTTTT. This encodes CASNLSPGASGELFF.

The chain has TRBV7-9 and TRBJ1-1; D gene ambiguous. V dropped 8 bases and J dropped 7 bases, with 11 bases sitting between them. The germline V gene encodes CDR1 SEHNR and CDR2 FQNEAQ (reference sequence). The CDR3 totals 11 residues. CDR3 sequence: CASFDTLEAFF. The CDR3, as DNA: TGTGCCAGCTTCGACACCCTTGAAGCTTTCTTT. Based on the CDR3 plus reference TRBV7-9 and TRBJ1-1, the full variable domain is DTGVSQNPRHKITKRGQNVTFRCDPISEHNRLYWYRQTLGQGPEFLTYFQNEAQLEKSRLLSDRFSAERPKGSFSTLEIQRTEQGDSAMYLCASFDTLEAFFGQGTRLTVV.

The rearrangement uses TRBV19 and TRBJ1-5; 9 bases align to TRBD1. This CDR3 has 17 residues. Germline V lookup: CDR1 LNHDA, CDR2 SQIVND (reference sequence). V shed 4 bases and J 0 bases; nucleotides not matched to a gene: 7. The DNA of the CDR3 is TGTGCCAGTAGTAGGACAGGGGCCGACTATAGCAATCAGCCCCAGCATTTT. The encoded protein is CASSRTGADYSNQPQHF.

This sequence joins TRBV19 and TRBJ1-3, with TRBD1 identical over 7 bases. Trimming took 4 bases from V and 4 from J; bases not matched to a gene: 1. Per the germline V gene, CDR1 is LNHDA and CDR2 is SQIVND (reference sequence). This CDR3 has 13 residues. The CDR3 loop reads CASSTDRGNTIYF. The CDR3 DNA reads TGTGCCAGTAGTACGGACAGGGGAAACACCATATATTTT.

This chain connects TRBV20-1 to TRBJ2-7, with 7 bases matching TRBD2. The trim removed 6 bases at V and 7 bases at J, leaving 6 bases unmatched. The CDR3 extends over 11 amino acids. Germline V gene data show CDR1 as DFQATT and CDR2 as SNEGSKA (reference sequence). The CDR3: CSAEAGEEQYF. CDR3 nucleotide sequence: TGCAGTGCCGAGGCGGGGGAAGAGCAGTACTTC.

The chain is built from TRBV18 and TRBJ1-1; possibly TRBD1 for D (5 bases). V lost 3 bases to trimming and J lost 1 base, with 9 bases between them. Germline V gene lookup returns CDR1 KGHSH and CDR2 LQKENI. This CDR3 region has 14 residues. CDR3 loop: CASSPQTANTEAFF. The CDR3 DNA reads as TGTGCCAGCTCACCCCAGACAGCGAACACTGAAGCTTTCTTT. Variable domain in full (rest from reference TRBV18 and TRBJ1-1): NAGVMQNPRHLVRRRGQEARLRCSPMKGHSHVYWYRQLPEEGLKFMVYLQKENIIDESGMPKERFSAEFPKEGPSILRIQQVVRGDSAAYFCASSPQTANTEAFFGQGTRLTVV.

The chain is built from TRBV27 and TRBJ2-3, with 12 nucleotides matching TRBD2. Germline V gene lookup returns CDR1 MNHEY and CDR2 SMNVEV (reference sequence). The CDR3 has 16 residues. V dropped 6 bases and J dropped 3; count of bases not matched to a gene: 7. This CDR3 reads CASRPLAGGHTDTQYF. DNA of the CDR3: TGTGCCAGCAGGCCACTAGCGGGGGGCCATACAGATACGCAGTATTTT.

V and J are TRBV5-1 and TRBJ2-6, with no clear D. Germline CDR1 reads SGHRS; CDR2 reads YFSETQ. The CDR3 contains 15 residues. The V end lost 1 base, the J end lost 0 bases, and 5 bases lay between the germline ends. CDR3 sequence: CASSLTVSGANVLTF. CDR3 in DNA: TGCGCCAGCAGCTTGACGGTCTCTGGGGCCAACGTCCTGACTTTC.

The CDR3 loop is CASSPLTGGLTNEKLFF. The CDR3 nucleotides are TGTGCCAGCAGCCCCTTAACAGGGGGCCTCACTAATGAAAAACTGTTTTTT. This chain links TRBV11-2 with TRBJ1-4, with TRBD1 matching 9 bases. Germline V gene data show CDR1 as SGHAT and CDR2 as FQNNGV. The CDR3 sequence is 17 residues long. V lost 5 bases to trimming and J lost 2 bases; unmatched junction nucleotides: 9.

This clone was recorded only once. CDR3 region: CASSLGQGGVSGYTF. The CDR3 nucleotides read TGCGCCAGCAGCCTCGGACAGGGGGGTGTCAGTGGCTACACCTTC. This chain uses TRBV5-1 with TRBJ1-2, with TRBD1 identical over 10 bases. There are 15 residues in the CDR3. Germline-derived CDR1 and CDR2 are SGHRS and YFSETQ. The trim removed 4 bases at V and 7 bases at J, leaving 10 bases unmatched.

The rearrangement joins TRBV5-4 to TRBJ2-7; TRBD2 agrees at 7 bases. CDR3 length: 16 residues. After removal of 6 bases from V and 0 bases from J, the junction contained 12 bases not matched to a gene. From germline, CDR1 is SGHNT and CDR2 YYREEE (reference sequence). This chain's CDR3 is CASTIGGGASSYEQYF. CDR3 DNA: TGTGCCAGCACCATTGGGGGGGGTGCAAGCTCCTACGAGCAGTACTTC.

The chain combines TRBV30 with TRBJ2-2, with D possibly being TRBD1 (5 bases). CDR3 size: 14 residues. Germline V gene data show CDR1 as GTSNPN and CDR2 as SVGIG (reference sequence). Trimming pared 1 base from V and 0 bases from J, leaving 6 bases between. The CDR3 nucleotides are TGTGCCTGGAGTGGGACATCGAACACCGGGGAGCTGTTTTTT. Its protein product is CAWSGTSNTGELFF.

The chain joins TRBV6-5 to TRBJ2-7; TRBD1 or TRBD2 may be the D gene (5 bases each). V was clipped by 7 bases and J by 0 bases, with 13 bases between them. Germline V gene data show CDR1 as MNHEY and CDR2 as SVGAGI. The CDR3 consists of 14 residues. The CDR3 region is CASKRGHSSYEQYF. DNA of the CDR3: TGTGCCAGCAAACGGGGCCACAGCTCCTACGAGCAGTACTTC.

This clone was recorded once. This rearrangement joins TRBV24-1 to TRBJ2-3; 9 nucleotides agree with TRBD2. There are 17 residues in the CDR3. V dropped 4 bases and J dropped 1; count of bases not matched to a gene: 8. The germline CDR1 and CDR2 sequences are KGHDR and SFDVKD. CDR3 loop: CATSDPAVAGGTDTQYF. The CDR3 DNA sequence: TGTGCCACCAGTGACCCCGCGGTAGCGGGGGGCACAGATACGCAGTATTTT.

The V gene is TRBV28, the J gene TRBJ2-3; 8 bases fit TRBD2. V trimming: 6 bases; J trimming: 0 bases; junction bases outside the gene matches: 8. The CDR3 totals 16 residues. CDR1 MDHEN and CDR2 SYDVKM come from the germline V gene. This chain's CDR3 is CASSPGLALSTDTQYF. The DNA for the CDR3 is TGTGCCAGCAGCCCAGGACTAGCACTTAGCACAGATACGCAGTATTTT.

This clone turned up a few times. The gene calls are TRBV7-9 and TRBJ2-7, with 8 bases aligning to TRBD1. The CDR3 extends over 14 amino acids. V dropped 5 bases and J dropped 7; count of bases not matched to a gene: 10. Looked up from germline, CDR1 is SEHNR and CDR2 is FQNEAQ (reference sequence). The CDR3 DNA sequence: TGTGCCAGCAGCCTCGACAGGGGAAGTCAAGAGCAGTACTTC. It yields the protein CASSLDRGSQEQYF.

V is TRBV27 and J is TRBJ2-5; 8 nucleotides align to TRBD1. Trimming cost V 2 bases and J 6 bases; bases outside gene matches: 8. This CDR3 spans 15 amino acids. The germline CDR1 and CDR2 sequences are MNHEY and SMNVEV (reference sequence). DNA of the CDR3: TGTGCCAGCAGTTTAGCGACAGGGGTAGGGAAGACCCAGTACTTC. It codes for CASSLATGVGKTQYF.

The chain combines TRBV9 with TRBJ2-2, with D perhaps TRBD2 (6 bases). The V end was cut by 0 bases, the J end by 5 bases, with 11 bases between. CDR3 length: 15 amino acids. Germline values: CDR1 SGDLS, CDR2 YYNGEE. The chain's CDR3 is CASSVVSEGTGELFF. The CDR3 DNA is TGTGCCAGCAGCGTAGTCTCGGAGGGTACCGGGGAGCTGTTTTTT.

This clone was found once. The genes are TRBV19 and TRBJ2-2; 7 bases fit TRBD1. Germline CDR1 is LNHDA and CDR2 is SQIVND (reference sequence). The CDR3 spans 16 residues. The trim removed 2 bases at V and 5 bases at J, leaving 8 bases unmatched. The CDR3 reads CASSIKRSGGTGELFF. As DNA, the CDR3 is TGTGCCAGTAGTATAAAGAGGTCAGGGGGTACCGGGGAGCTGTTTTTT.

The V call is TRBV28, the J call TRBJ2-1; 11 nucleotides align to TRBD2. V trimming: 5 bases; J trimming: 6 bases; junction bases outside the gene matches: 6. Germline CDR1 reads MDHEN; CDR2 reads SYDVKM. The CDR3 covers 15 residues. CDR3 in amino acids: CASSPLTSGVNEQFF. Here the CDR3 DNA reads TGTGCCAGCAGTCCGTTGACTAGCGGGGTCAATGAGCAGTTCTTC.

This chain joins TRBV5-1 and TRBJ2-7; no clear D gene. The germline V gene has CDR1 SGHRS and CDR2 YFSETQ. CDR3 size: 15 residues. Trimming took off 6 bases at V and 0 bases at J, with 16 bases between the two ends. This CDR3 is CASTPSTFFSYEQYF. The CDR3 nucleotides are TGCGCCAGCACCCCTTCGACATTCTTCTCCTACGAGCAGTACTTC.

The chain is built from TRBV4-2 and TRBJ2-3, with 8 bases aligning to TRBD2. CDR1 is LGHNA, CDR2 YNFKEQ, per germline. J lost 10 bases, V lost 6 bases, and 9 bases had no gene match. This CDR3 is built from 13 residues. The CDR3 region is CASRGGGPGAQYF. The CDR3, as DNA: TGTGCCAGCAGGGGCGGGGGGCCCGGTGCGCAGTATTTT.